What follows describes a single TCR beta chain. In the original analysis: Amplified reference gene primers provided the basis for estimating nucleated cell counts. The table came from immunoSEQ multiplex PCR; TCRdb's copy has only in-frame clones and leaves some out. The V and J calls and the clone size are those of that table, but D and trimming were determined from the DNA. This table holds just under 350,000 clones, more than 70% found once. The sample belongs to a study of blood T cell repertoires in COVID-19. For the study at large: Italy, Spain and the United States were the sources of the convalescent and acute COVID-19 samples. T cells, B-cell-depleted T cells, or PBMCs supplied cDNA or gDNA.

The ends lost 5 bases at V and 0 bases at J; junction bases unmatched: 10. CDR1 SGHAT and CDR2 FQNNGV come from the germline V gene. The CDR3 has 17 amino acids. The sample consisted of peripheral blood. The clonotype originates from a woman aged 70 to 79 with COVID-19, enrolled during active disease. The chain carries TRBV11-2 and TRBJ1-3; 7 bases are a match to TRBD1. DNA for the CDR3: TGTGCCAGCAGCCGCACCACAGGGGTCCTCTCTGGAAACACCATATATTTT. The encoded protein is CASSRTTGVLSGNTIYF.